These T cell receptor beta chains were read from a single sample in a study of regulatory T cells in long-lasting Graves disease. TCRdb used MiXCR to reprocess the multiplex PCR reads, holding one entry per CDR3 protein. This sample has fewer than 350,000 distinct CDR3 sequences, with about a sixth found just once. The material sequenced was peripheral blood mononuclear cells (PBMCs), taken at new diagnosis, from a patient treated with antithyroid drugs. These TCRs come from a female donor with Graves disease. Both conserved end residues are part of each CDR3. The order of the fields is V gene, J gene, CDR3 protein.

>TRBV2|TRBJ2-7
CASSNTYEQYF
>TRBV10-3|TRBJ2-7
CAIRETFSYEQYF
>TRBV29-1|TRBJ2-7
CSVGTIYEQYF
>TRBV28|TRBJ2-6
CASWASDSGANVLTF
>TRBV3-1|TRBJ2-1
CASNVGNEQFF
>TRBV2|TRBJ2-2
CASSRLAGVDGELFF
>TRBV11-2|TRBJ1-2
CASSSLGGNYSYTF
>TRBV6-5|TRBJ2-7
CASSYFPDYEQYF
>TRBV6-5|TRBJ1-5
CASSYSKRGWLSNQPQHF
>TRBV27|TRBJ2-7
CASSAPTDNYEQYF
>TRBV7-2|TRBJ2-1
CASSLQPPEQFF
>TRBV6-2/TRBV6-3|TRBJ2-6
CASSPDANVLTF
>TRBV7-8|TRBJ2-5
CASSLGGGRRRETQYF
>TRBV20-1|TRBJ2-1
CSAIPGTGAENEQFF
>TRBV6-1|TRBJ2-7
CASSNRVYEQYF
>TRBV28|TRBJ2-7
CASSFQGPYEQYF
>TRBV19|TRBJ1-5
CASSGRQSQREPQHF
>TRBV5-1|TRBJ2-3
CASTVLAGGTDTQYF
>TRBV6-1|TRBJ2-7
CASSDRATGIYEQYF
>TRBV30|TRBJ1-5
CAWSGAGIDQPQHF
>TRBV30|TRBJ2-7
CAWRGDPASYEQYF